The 14 T cell receptor beta chains reported below all come from one sample, sequenced in a study of read filtering for tumor transcriptome and immune sequencing. From about 0.4 ug of RNA, a library with molecular barcoded alpha/delta and beta/gamma adaptors was made. TCRdb fed the reads into MiXCR, producing one record per CDR3 protein. Of around 20,000 distinct CDR3 sequences listed, around 20% are singletons. Source material: a population of CD138-negative cells sorted from bone marrow. The receptors originated from a donor older than 35 with multiple myeloma.

The V and J genes are TRBV29-1 and TRBJ2-5; a possible D gene is TRBD2 (5 bases). The V and J ends lost 4 bases and 3 bases respectively, with 9 bases between them. The germline gives CDR1 SQVTM, CDR2 ANQGSEA. The CDR3 has 12 amino acids. CDR3 nucleotides: TGCAGCGTTGTTGGAGGAGAAGAGACCCAGTACTTC. It is translated as CSVVGGEETQYF.

This rearrangement joins TRBV6-2 or TRBV6-3 to TRBJ1-5; D is unclear. The V gene's germline CDR1 is MNHEY and CDR2 SVGEGT. V gave up 5 bases and J gave up 1 base, with 18 bases separating them. CDR3 length equals 17 residues. This CDR3 reads CASSPLGAGGSNQPQHF. CDR3 DNA sequence: TGTGCCAGCAGTCCCCTCGGTGCCGGTGGGAGCAATCAGCCCCAGCATTTT.

V gene TRBV25-1 combines with J gene TRBJ1-2; no definite D call. Germline V lookup: CDR1 MGHDK, CDR2 SYGVNS. This CDR3 region has 15 residues. Deletions cut 6 bases from V and 3 bases from J, with 17 bases between. The CDR3 DNA reads TGTGCCAGCAGCCTAGGACCGGGCGCGTACTATGGCTACACCTTC. Amino acid sequence: CASSLGPGAYYGYTF.

This clonotype was observed a few times. Here the CDR3 reads CASSPHPGSYEQYF. The CDR3 DNA is TGTGCCAGCAGCCCCCACCCGGGGTCCTACGAGCAGTACTTC. V gene TRBV11-2 combines with J gene TRBJ2-7, with a possible D match to TRBD2 (5 bases). Germline CDR1 and CDR2: SGHAT and FQNNGV. V was pared by 5 bases and J by 1 base, with 12 bases between. The CDR3 length is 14 residues.

Of note for this clonotype: A much larger clone differs from this one at a single base, so this may be a read error. This sequence joins TRBV27 and TRBJ2-1, with 12 bases that match TRBD2. The V gene end was trimmed by 7 bases and the J gene end by 7 bases; junction bases not matched to a gene: 5. Germline values: CDR1 MNHEY, CDR2 SMNVEV (reference sequence). This CDR3 region has 14 residues. Written as DNA, the CDR3 is TGTGCCAGCAACAGACTAGCGGGAGATAATGAGCAGTTCTTC. As protein: CASNRLAGDNEQFF.

Notes on this clonotype: A read error may produce the germline difference seen at one junction end. This rearrangement joins TRBV29-1 to TRBJ2-1, with a tentative D call TRBD2 (5 bases). The CDR3 covers 11 residues. Germline assignment: CDR1 SQVTM and CDR2 ANQGSEA. The CDR3 loop is CSVPGVLEQFF. CDR3 in DNA: TGCAGCGTTCCCGGGGTCCTTGAGCAGTTCTTT.

This clonotype was found many times. The chain employs TRBV7-8 and TRBJ2-1; TRBD2 matches at 8 bases. The CDR3 sequence is 15 residues long. Trimming cost V 3 bases and J 3 bases; bases outside gene matches: 4. Germline V gene sequence: CDR1 SGHVS, CDR2 FQNEAQ. CDR3 sequence: CASSFREGRYNEQFF. CDR3 nucleotide sequence: TGTGCCAGCAGCTTCCGGGAGGGCCGCTACAATGAGCAGTTCTTC.

The chain is built from TRBV20-1 and TRBJ2-7; either TRBD1 or TRBD2 may fit D (6 bases each). V shed 0 bases and J shed 5 bases, with 11 bases lying between them. The CDR3 is 13 amino acids. The germline gives CDR1 DFQATT, CDR2 SNEGSKA (reference sequence). CDR3 sequence: CSAREGGGHEQYF. The CDR3 bases are TGCAGTGCTAGAGAGGGGGGCGGCCACGAGCAGTACTTC.

This clonotype was picked up many times. The J gene is TRBJ2-1, the V gene TRBV27; 13 nucleotides match TRBD2. Trimming took 5 bases from V and 0 from J; bases not matched to a gene: 4. Germline V CDR1 and CDR2: MNHEY, SMNVEV (reference sequence). CDR3 size: 17 residues. The CDR3 DNA is TGTGCCAGCAGTGCGGGACTAGCGGGGATCTCCTACAATGAGCAGTTCTTC. Translation: CASSAGLAGISYNEQFF.

This clonotype was seen ten or more times. The junction differs from germline at one of its ends, possibly a read error. The rearrangement joins TRBV7-3 to TRBJ1-1; D not resolved. CDR3 size: 13 residues. In germline, CDR1 is SGHTA, CDR2 FQGTGA. In nucleotides, the CDR3 is TGTGCCAGCAGCGTAACAACGAACACTGAAGCTTTCTTT. It encodes CASSVTTNTEAFF.

This clonotype was counted at least ten times. This CDR3 reads CASSQEVLAEQFF. For the CDR3, the DNA is TGTGCCAGCAGCCAAGAAGTCCTAGCTGAGCAGTTCTTC. The V and J genes are TRBV14 and TRBJ2-1; D is possibly TRBD2 (5 bases). This CDR3 has 13 amino acids. Germline CDR1 SGHDN, CDR2 FVKESK. V shed 0 bases and J shed 9 bases, with 9 bases lying between them. The full variable domain, its missing parts supplied by reference TRBV14 and TRBJ2-1, is EAGVTQFPSHSVIEKGQTVTLRCDPISGHDNLYWYRRVMGKEIKFLLHFVKESKQDESGMPNNRFLAERTGGTYSTLKVQPAELEDSGVYFCASSQEVLAEQFFGPGTRLTVL.

The CDR3 reads CASFGRAGYEQYF. In DNA, the CDR3 is TGTGCCAGCTTCGGCAGGGCAGGCTACGAGCAGTACTTC. The chain employs TRBV6-1 and TRBJ2-7; tentatively, D is TRBD1 (5 bases). With 8 bases removed from V and 3 bases from J, the gap between germline ends came to 14 bases. Germline CDR1 MNHNS, CDR2 SASEGT. The CDR3 totals 13 residues.

This clonotype qualifies as medium-sized. The V gene is TRBV28, the J gene TRBJ1-1, with a tentative D call TRBD1 (6 bases). Germline CDR1 MDHEN, CDR2 SYDVKM. CDR3 length: 14 amino acids. V was cut by 7 bases and J by 2 bases, with 14 bases left in between. Written as DNA, the CDR3 is TGTGCCAGCAAGGGGGGGGAGGAAAACACTGAAGCTTTCTTT. Protein product: CASKGGEENTEAFF.

This clonotype is classed as medium-sized. At one of its ends the junction is not consistent with the germline gene, which may arise from a read error. This rearrangement joins TRBV7-2 to TRBJ2-1; tentatively, D is TRBD1 or TRBD2 (5 bases each). Germline CDR1 SGHTA, CDR2 FQGNSA. The CDR3 sequence is 12 residues long. CDR3 sequence reads: CASSLVGRDQLF. CDR3 DNA: TGTGCCAGCAGCTTAGTGGGACGGGATCAGCTCTTC.